This is a list of T cell receptor beta chains from one sample in a study of blood T cells in healthy people across ages. In TCRdb, the 5' RACE reads were re-called with MiXCR into one record per CDR3 protein. The data hold 600,000 to 850,000 distinct CDR3 sequences, with 25% observed a single time. These data are also associated with another study on T cells of mothers and their children.

Sequencing used blood. The origin of the receptors is a boy between 10 and 17 years old in good health. Each CDR3 is given with its conserved first and last residue. D genes are given only for firm matches. Clone size appears in some rows only: once, few, many, or a class for an expanded clone.

>TRBJ2-1|.|TRBV10-2|.
CASSDTRLDEQFF
TGCGCCAGCAGTGACACGAGGTTGGATGAGCAGTTCTTC
>TRBJ1-5|TRBD1|TRBV28|many
CASNTQGDGNQPQHF
TGTGCCAGCAACACCCAGGGGGACGGCAATCAGCCCCAGCATTTT
>TRBJ2-5|.|TRBV5-1|.
CASSPGTPEETQYF
TGCGCCAGCAGCCCCGGGACCCCTGAAGAGACCCAGTACTTC
>TRBJ2-2|.|TRBV9|few
CASSPGRGRTGELFF
TGTGCCAGCAGCCCGGGTCGCGGGCGGACCGGGGAGCTGTTTTTT
>TRBJ2-4|TRBD2|TRBV28|few
CAGSLRVGGQYF
TGTGCCGGCAGTTTGCGGGTCGGGGGGCAGTACTTC
>TRBJ1-4|TRBD1|TRBV6-5|few
CASSDPTGSNEKLFF
TGTGCCAGCAGTGACCCGACAGGGTCTAATGAAAAACTGTTTTTT
>TRBJ2-5|TRBD1|TRBV28|few
CASSAYRGLGETQYF
TGTGCCAGCAGTGCCTACAGGGGCCTTGGGGAGACCCAGTACTTC
>TRBJ1-5|TRBD1|TRBV6-1|.
CASSETGVHQPQHF
TGTGCCAGCAGTGAAACAGGGGTCCATCAGCCCCAGCATTTT
>TRBJ2-3|TRBD2|TRBV15|few
CATSTVAGGGADTQYF
TGTGCCACCAGCACAGTAGCGGGGGGTGGAGCAGATACGCAGTATTTT
>TRBJ2-2|.|TRBV4-2|few
CASSQSSLAVFTGELFF
TGTGCCAGCAGCCAATCTTCACTAGCCGTATTCACCGGGGAGCTGTTTTTT
>TRBJ2-7|.|TRBV2|few
CASSEAGAYEQYF
TGTGCCAGCAGTGAAGCAGGGGCCTACGAGCAGTACTTC
>TRBJ2-7|.|TRBV7-7|.
CASSSGPMAAYEQYF
TGTGCTAGCAGCTCCGGGCCGATGGCAGCCTACGAGCAGTACTTC
>TRBJ2-3|TRBD2|TRBV7-9|many
CASSSRLAGSTDTQYF
TGTGCCAGCAGCTCCCGACTAGCGGGGAGCACAGATACGCAGTATTTT
>TRBJ2-7|TRBD2|TRBV7-2|.
CASSEGTSGKYEQYF
TGTGCCAGCTCAGAAGGGACTAGCGGTAAATACGAGCAGTACTTC
>TRBJ2-5|.|TRBV2|few
CATKPTRLAETQYF
TGTGCCACCAAACCAACTAGACTGGCAGAGACCCAGTACTTC
>TRBJ2-2|TRBD2|TRBV28|.
CASSRIAGGPGGELFF
TGTGCCAGCAGTAGGATAGCGGGAGGGCCCGGCGGGGAGCTGTTTTTT
>TRBJ2-1|.|TRBV5-6|.
CASSLGGIHNEQFF
TGTGCCAGCAGCTTGGGGGGGATACACAATGAGCAGTTCTTC
>TRBJ2-5|TRBD2|TRBV2|.
CASSEGLAGFQETQYF
TGTGCCAGCAGTGAAGGGCTAGCGGGGTTCCAAGAGACCCAGTACTTC
>TRBJ2-4|TRBD2|TRBV3-1|.
CASSGTAGDPNIQHF
TGTGCCAGCAGTGGAACAGCGGGAGATCCAAACATTCAGCACTTC
>TRBJ2-5|TRBD2|TRBV28|.
CASSLWGRTSGSGEQETQYF
TGTGCCAGCAGCTTATGGGGGAGGACTAGCGGGAGTGGGGAGCAAGAGACCCAGTACTTC
>TRBJ2-3|TRBD2|TRBV10-3|.
CAIRSAGGEDTQYF
TGTGCCATCCGTTCAGCGGGGGGAGAAGATACGCAGTATTTT
>TRBJ2-5|.|TRBV11-2|.
CASSLVFGGGMRETQYF
TGTGCCAGCAGCTTAGTCTTCGGAGGGGGAATGAGGGAGACCCAGTACTTC
>TRBJ2-7|TRBD1|TRBV29-1|few
CSVGPRDREDEQYF
TGCAGCGTCGGACCCCGGGACAGGGAGGACGAGCAGTACTTC
>TRBJ2-5|.|TRBV6-5|.
CASSLSVGVETQYF
TGTGCCAGCAGTTTGAGCGTAGGAGTAGAGACCCAGTACTTC
>TRBJ2-4|TRBD1|TRBV5-5|.
CASSDSRTGNNIQYF
TGTGCCAGCAGCGACAGTCGGACAGGGAACAACATTCAGTACTTC
>TRBJ2-1|TRBD1|TRBV18|.
CASSRPGGTGEHNEQFF
TGTGCCAGCTCACGCCCGGGAGGGACAGGGGAACACAATGAGCAGTTCTTC
>TRBJ2-5|.|TRBV6-1|few
CASILAGSKETQYF
TGTGCCAGCATCCTCGCAGGGTCAAAGGAGACCCAGTACTTC
>TRBJ2-7|TRBD1|TRBV29-1|few
CSVVRGTGAYEQYF
TGCAGCGTTGTTCGCGGGACAGGGGCCTACGAGCAGTACTTC
>TRBJ1-1|.|TRBV3-1|few
CASSQEWGGRAFF
TGTGCCAGCAGCCAAGAGTGGGGCGGACGAGCTTTCTTT
>TRBJ2-7|.|TRBV4-1|.
CASSQVGSYEQYF
TGTGCCAGCAGCCAAGTCGGCTCCTACGAGCAGTACTTC
>TRBJ2-5|.|TRBV4-3|few
CASSQEGRGQETQYF
TGCGCCAGCAGCCAAGAGGGCAGAGGACAAGAGACCCAGTACTTC
>TRBJ2-7|.|TRBV29-1|.
CSVEAQYEQYF
TGCAGCGTTGAAGCTCAGTACGAGCAGTACTTC
>TRBJ1-5|.|TRBV10-3|few
CAISESAAGSNQPQHF
TGTGCCATCAGTGAGTCGGCAGCAGGTAGCAATCAGCCCCAGCATTTT
>TRBJ1-6|.|TRBV5-6|.
CASSFGDSDNSPLHF
TGTGCCAGCAGCTTTGGGGATAGCGATAATTCACCCCTCCACTTT
>TRBJ2-7|TRBD1|TRBV12-3/TRBV12-4|few
CASSWTGPYEQYF
TGTGCCAGCAGTTGGACAGGGCCCTACGAGCAGTACTTC
>TRBJ1-5|.|TRBV5-5|few
CASSLDQGMGQPQHF
TGTGCCAGCAGCTTGGACCAGGGAATGGGGCAGCCCCAGCATTTT
>TRBJ1-1|.|TRBV20-1|few
CSARPQTGSNTEAFF
TGCAGTGCTAGACCCCAAACAGGGTCGAACACTGAAGCTTTCTTT
>TRBJ2-1|.|TRBV29-1|once
CSVEQYNEQFF
TGCAGCGTTGAGCAGTACAATGAGCAGTTCTTC
>TRBJ2-1|.|TRBV5-6|.
CASSLVVGGSFF
TGTGCCAGCAGCTTGGTCGTGGGGGGTTCGTTCTTC
>TRBJ1-1|TRBD1|TRBV29-1|.
CSADRDSAEAFF
TGCAGCGCCGACAGGGACTCCGCTGAAGCTTTCTTT
>TRBJ2-2|TRBD2|TRBV29-1|few
CSVVERESVGELFF
TGCAGCGTCGTTGAGCGGGAGAGTGTCGGGGAGCTGTTTTTT
>TRBJ2-5|.|TRBV27|.
CASSTSGFQETQYF
TGTGCCAGCAGTACCTCGGGTTTCCAAGAGACCCAGTACTTC
>TRBJ2-4|.|TRBV6-5|.
CASSYRFSGVQYF
TGTGCCAGCAGCTACAGGTTTTCGGGGGTTCAGTACTTC
>TRBJ1-4|.|TRBV5-1|.
CASSLGLGRNEKLFF
TGCGCCAGCAGCTTGGGTCTCGGGCGGAATGAAAAACTGTTTTTT
>TRBJ1-2|.|TRBV29-1|.
CSVEGQGAEALQYGYTF
TGCAGCGTTGAAGGGCAGGGCGCTGAGGCACTTCAATATGGCTACACCTTC
>TRBJ2-1|TRBD1|TRBV5-1|.
CASSLMKTGGSYNEQFF
TGCGCCAGCAGCTTGATGAAAACAGGGGGCTCCTACAATGAGCAGTTCTTC
>TRBJ2-5|.|TRBV29-1|few
CSMTGPGETQYF
TGCAGCATGACAGGTCCGGGAGAGACCCAGTACTTC
>TRBJ2-3|TRBD2|TRBV7-9|.
CASWGRTSVTSTDTQYF
TGTGCCAGCTGGGGTCGGACTAGCGTTACAAGCACAGATACGCAGTATTTT
>TRBJ2-2|.|TRBV4-1|.
CASSQDRAILTGELLF
TGCGCCAGCAGCCAAGACCGGGCTATCTTAACCGGGGAGCTGCTTTTT
>TRBJ2-7|TRBD2|TRBV19|.
CASSYSSGLAGVEKQYF
TGTGCCAGTAGTTATTCTTCTGGACTAGCGGGAGTCGAGAAGCAGTACTTC
>TRBJ1-4|.|TRBV2|few
CASYLAGDPNEKLFF
TGTGCCAGCTATCTAGCGGGGGATCCCAATGAAAAACTGTTTTTT
>TRBJ2-5|TRBD2|TRBV9|.
CASSVASAGGTLETQYF
TGTGCCAGCAGCGTAGCTTCAGCGGGAGGAACCCTTGAGACCCAGTACTTC
>TRBJ2-5|TRBD2|TRBV7-6|.
CASSLAAGAIETQYF
TGTGCCAGCAGCTTAGCGGCGGGAGCTATAGAGACCCAGTACTTC
>TRBJ2-5|TRBD2|TRBV29-1|few
CSVPGTSTGGETQYF
TGCAGCGTCCCAGGGACTTCCACGGGGGGAGAGACCCAGTACTTC
>TRBJ2-7|.|TRBV7-2|few
CASSLAALSYEQYF
TGTGCCAGCAGCTTGGCAGCCCTCTCCTACGAGCAGTACTTC
>TRBJ2-1|TRBD1|TRBV6-2/TRBV6-3|.
CASSYDRESSYNEQFF
TGTGCCAGCAGTTACGACAGGGAGAGCTCCTACAATGAGCAGTTCTTC
>TRBJ2-7|.|TRBV11-3|.
CASSLAGNEQCF
TGTGCCAGCAGCTTAGCAGGGAACGAGCAGTGCTTC
>TRBJ2-7|.|TRBV12-3/TRBV12-4|.
CASSFEGVPHEQYF
TGTGCCAGCAGTTTCGAAGGGGTCCCCCACGAGCAGTACTTC
>TRBJ2-3|.|TRBV12-3/TRBV12-4|.
CASRDPMKVGPDTQYF
TGTGCCAGCAGGGATCCTATGAAAGTGGGGCCAGATACGCAGTATTTT
>TRBJ2-5|TRBD2|TRBV27|.
CASSFFGGGQETQYF
TGTGCCAGCAGTTTCTTCGGGGGGGGCCAAGAGACCCAGTACTTC